This T cell receptor beta chain was retrieved from a study of T cells in localized non-small cell lung cancer. The table lists this clone with a few counts. Its antigen is unidentified. Using immunoSEQ multiplex PCR, the repertoire was profiled, and TCRdb retains in-frame clones only, with some absent. This repertoire shows approximately 2,000 clones, around 25% found once; its top ten account for approximately 11%. From germline, CDR1 is SGDLS and CDR2 YYNGEE. The V segment lost 6 bases and the J segment 6 bases; nucleotides outside the gene matches: 14. The CDR3 consists of 16 residues. Study results and limitations: Higher blood T cell density went with longer overall survival. Heterogeneity is still possible, as just one tumor region was sequenced. Adjacent lung held a median roughly 50 of the top 100 tumor clones.

The sequences come from normal lung tissue next to the tumor, collected before any cancer treatment. The origin of this receptor is a female donor at least 60 years old with stage I lung adenocarcinoma. V usage is TRBV9 and J usage is TRBJ1-4, with TRBD1 identical over 7 bases. For the CDR3, the DNA is TGTGCCAGCAAACCACCGAGACAGGGCATGGATGAAAAACTGTTTTTT. It codes for CASKPPRQGMDEKLFF.